A selection of T cell receptor beta chains follows, all from one sample in a study of long-term antiretroviral therapy in people with HIV. Method: immunoSEQ multiplex PCR; TCRdb's copy keeps in-frame clones and lacks some. Of about 17,000 clones listed, roughly 80% were seen once; the top ten hold 10% to 14%. The sample in question was unsorted PBMCs, obtained 2.3 years after starting antiretroviral therapy. The receptor source for this set is a woman aged 35 to 49 with HIV. Each CDR3 is given with its conserved first and last residue. The D gene is left open where the match is weak. Only some rows state a clone size, as once, few, many or a class for expanded clones.

j_gene | abundance | v_gene | d_gene | CDR3nt | CDR3aa
TRBJ1-4 | NA | TRBV29-1 | NA | TGCAGCGTTGTGGGAGGAACTAATGAAAAACTGTTTTTT | CSVVGGTNEKLFF
TRBJ2-6 | NA | TRBV27 | NA | TGTGCCAGCAGTTTAAACCTACGGGCCAGGGGTAGTTCTGGGGCCAACGTCCTGACTTTC | CASSLNLRARGSSGANVLTF
TRBJ1-1 | once | TRBV19 | NA | TGTGCCAGTAGTATCGGGGGGCCATACACTGAAGCTTTCTTT | CASSIGGPYTEAFF
TRBJ2-2 | NA | TRBV19 | TRBD2 | TGTGCCAGTAGCGGGACTAGCGGGAGAGGTACCGGGGAGCTGTTTTTT | CASSGTSGRGTGELFF
TRBJ1-1 | once | TRBV14 | TRBD1 | TGTGCCAGCAGCCTGGGACAGAAGGAAGCTTTCTTT | CASSLGQKEAFF
TRBJ1-1 | NA | TRBV7-9 | NA | TGTGCCAGCAGCGCCGCGGGGAACACTGAAGCTTTCTTT | CASSAAGNTEAFF
TRBJ1-1 | NA | TRBV19 | NA | TGTGCCAGTAGTACCCTGGGGGGGGTGTTCCCTGAAGCTTTCTTT | CASSTLGGVFPEAFF
TRBJ1-1 | NA | TRBV28 | TRBD1 | TGTGCCAGCAGTTTGAGACGGAGGGGACAGCTAGAAGCTTTCTTT | CASSLRRRGQLEAFF
TRBJ2-1 | NA | TRBV28 | TRBD1 | TGTGCCAGCAGTTTAGGACAGGGGGCGCTCGGGGATGAGCAGTTCTTC | CASSLGQGALGDEQFF
TRBJ2-1 | NA | TRBV15 | TRBD2 | TGTGCCACCAGCAGTGGAGTAGCGGGAGTCCACAATGAGCAGTTCTTC | CATSSGVAGVHNEQFF
TRBJ1-5 | NA | TRBV2 | NA | TGTGCCAGCAGTGGCCCAGGGGCCCATAGCAATCAGCCCCAGCATTTT | CASSGPGAHSNQPQHF
TRBJ1-4 | NA | TRBV2 | NA | TGTGCCAGCAGTGGGGGGACCATTGGCTCCTTGGGAAAACTGTTTTTT | CASSGGTIGSLGKLFF
TRBJ1-4 | NA | TRBV7-9 | TRBD1 | TGTGCCAGCAGCTTGGGTACAGGGGAAGTGGAAAAACTGTTTTTT | CASSLGTGEVEKLFF
TRBJ2-7 | NA | TRBV18 | TRBD2 | TGTGCCAGCTCACCCAACTTCGGGACTAGAGGCGCCTACGAGCAGTACTTC | CASSPNFGTRGAYEQYF
TRBJ2-1 | NA | TRBV5-4 | TRBD1 | TGTGCCAGCAGCCCCCGGGACAGGGGTCAGGGTGAGCAGTTCTTC | CASSPRDRGQGEQFF
TRBJ2-1 | NA | TRBV4-2 | TRBD2 | TGTGCCAGCAGGGGACTAGCGAGAAACCTAGAGCAGTTCTTC | CASRGLARNLEQFF
TRBJ1-1 | NA | TRBV27 | TRBD1 | TGTGCCAGCAGACCAGGGACAGTAGGGAACACTGAAGCTTTCTTT | CASRPGTVGNTEAFF
TRBJ2-1 | NA | TRBV10-2 | NA | TGCGCCAGCAGGGCATCCGGTGACCACTACAATGAGCAGTTCTTC | CASRASGDHYNEQFF
TRBJ2-7 | few | TRBV7-8 | TRBD2 | TGTGCCAGCAGCCTCGACGGGGGGACTGGGAGGGGCGAGCAGTACTTC | CASSLDGGTGRGEQYF
TRBJ1-5 | few | TRBV27 | NA | TGTGCCAGCAGCTCCGACCTTTACAGCTCGGTCAATCAGCCCCAGCATTTT | CASSSDLYSSVNQPQHF
TRBJ2-3 | NA | TRBV18 | TRBD2 | TGTGCCAGCTCACCAAGGCCAAGCGCGGGGGGCACAGATACGCAGTATTTT | CASSPRPSAGGTDTQYF
TRBJ1-3 | NA | TRBV4-1 | NA | TGCGCCAGCAGCCAGGACGAAGCGCCCGGGGGAAACACCATATATTTT | CASSQDEAPGGNTIYF
TRBJ2-1 | NA | TRBV5-1 | NA | TGCGCCAGCATCGGGCGGGACGGCTATGAGCAGTTCTTC | CASIGRDGYEQFF
TRBJ2-3 | few | TRBV4-2 | TRBD1 | TGTGCCAGCAGCCAAGATACAGGGGGGATCACAGATACGCAGTATTTT | CASSQDTGGITDTQYF
TRBJ1-1 | NA | TRBV6-6 | NA | TGTGCCAGCAGTTACTCGGCAGAGAACACTGAAGCTTTCTTT | CASSYSAENTEAFF
TRBJ2-3 | NA | TRBV6-5 | TRBD2 | TGTGCCAGCAGTTCCCTAGCGGACACAGATACGCAGTATTTT | CASSSLADTDTQYF
TRBJ1-6 | NA | TRBV10-3 | TRBD1 | TGTGCCATCGGGGGACAGGGGAATTCACCCCTCCACTTT | CAIGGQGNSPLHF
TRBJ1-2 | NA | TRBV15 | NA | TGTGCCACCAGCAGAGAGGGGGGGGTCTATGGCTACACCTTC | CATSREGGVYGYTF
TRBJ1-5 | few | TRBV4-2 | TRBD1 | TGTGCCAGCAGCCAAGACTTGACAGGGGGTGGTCAGCCCCAGCATTTT | CASSQDLTGGGQPQHF
TRBJ2-2 | once | TRBV4-1 | NA | TGCGCCAGCAGCCAAGATGGGGGGGGGCTGAGCGGGGAGCTGTTTTTT | CASSQDGGGLSGELFF
TRBJ1-4 | NA | TRBV2 | NA | TGTGCCAGCAGGGGATCCGTCAATGAAAAACTGTTTTTT | CASRGSVNEKLFF
TRBJ2-3 | once | TRBV6-5 | NA | TGTGCCAGCAGTTACGGCGGCACAGATACGCAGTATTTT | CASSYGGTDTQYF
TRBJ2-7 | NA | TRBV19 | NA | TGTGCCAGTAGTTCAGGCTACGAGCAGTACTTC | CASSSGYEQYF
TRBJ2-7 | NA | TRBV27 | NA | TGTGCCAGCAGTCTGACAGTCTACTACGAGCAGTACTTC | CASSLTVYYEQYF
TRBJ2-7 | NA | TRBV4-1 | NA | TGCGCCAGCAGCCAAGACCCGGGGACGGGAAGCGAGCAGTACTTC | CASSQDPGTGSEQYF
TRBJ2-6 | NA | TRBV4-1 | NA | TGCGCCAGCAGCCCGGAGACAGAACCACAAAGTCGGGCCAACGTCCTGACTTTC | CASSPETEPQSRANVLTF
TRBJ1-1 | NA | TRBV5-1 | NA | TGCGCCAGCAGCTTGGTAGGGGGGGGCGCGAACACTGAAGCTTTCTTT | CASSLVGGGANTEAFF
TRBJ1-1 | NA | TRBV18 | NA | TGTGCCAGCTCACCCCAGCGGAACACTGAAGCTTTCTTT | CASSPQRNTEAFF
TRBJ2-2 | NA | TRBV7-9 | NA | TGTGCCAGCAGCTTAGTGCCCATAAAGACCGGGGAGCTGTTTTTT | CASSLVPIKTGELFF
TRBJ1-2 | NA | TRBV7-9 | NA | TGTGCCAGCAGCTTACAGACCGTAAATTCTCCTGGCGGCTACACCTTC | CASSLQTVNSPGGYTF
TRBJ1-1 | once | TRBV5-8 | NA | TGTGCCAGCACCGCCGTCCGGGGCAGGGGCCCGAACACTGAAGCTTTCTTT | CASTAVRGRGPNTEAFF